These 8 T cell receptor beta chains were all obtained from the same sample, sequenced in a study of PD-1 blockade in classical Hodgkin lymphoma. All patients experienced relapse after autologous stem cell transplantation, and brentuximab vedotin exposure was variable. Sequencing used immunoSEQ multiplex PCR; TCRdb keeps in-frame clones, though not all of them. The table lists 14,000 to 15,000 clones, about 83% of them singletons, with approximately 25% in the top ten. This specimen consisted of peripheral blood mononuclear cells (PBMCs), obtained before the second cycle of nivolumab. These receptors were taken from a human donor with classical Hodgkin lymphoma.

CDR3 sequence reads: CASSQDTGISEKLFF. Written as DNA, the CDR3 is TGCGCCAGCAGCCAAGATACGGGGATAAGCGAAAAACTGTTTTTT. The chain uses TRBV4-3 and TRBJ1-4; D not resolved. Per the germline V gene, CDR1 is LGHNA and CDR2 is YSLEER. The CDR3 runs 15 residues. V shed 0 bases and J shed 8 bases, with 13 bases lying between them.

This chain joins TRBV15 and TRBJ1-2; the D gene is possibly TRBD1 (5 bases). The CDR3 has 14 amino acids. CDR1 is LNHNV, CDR2 YYDKDF, per germline (reference sequence). The V end was cut by 1 base, the J end by 3 bases, with 9 bases between. CDR3 nucleotide sequence: TGTGCCACCAGCAGAGGCAGGGCTTACTATGGCTACACCTTC. It codes for CATSRGRAYYGYTF.

The chain recombines TRBV11-2 with TRBJ2-1; 8 nucleotides match TRBD2. This CDR3 is built from 12 residues. Germline assignment: CDR1 SGHAT and CDR2 FQNNGV. J lost 9 bases, V lost 5 bases, and 3 bases had no gene match. CDR3 bases: TGTGCCAGCAGCCCCGCGGGGGGTGAGCAGTTCTTC. Encoded protein: CASSPAGGEQFF. The entire variable domain, with the rest obtained from reference TRBV11-2 and TRBJ2-1, is as follows: EAGVAQSPRYKIIEKRQSVAFWCNPISGHATLYWYQQILGQGPKLLIQFQNNGVVDDSQLPKDRFSAERLKGVDSTLKIQPAKLEDSAVYLCASSPAGGEQFFGPGTRLTVL.

The rearrangement uses TRBV5-1 and TRBJ2-2, with 7 nucleotides matching TRBD2. Trimming at V came to 0 bases and at J to 1 base, leaving 3 bases not matched to a gene. Germline lookup yields CDR1 SGHRS and CDR2 YFSETQ. The length of the CDR3 is 16 residues. The CDR3 DNA follows: TGCGCCAGCAGCTTGGCCGGCGGGGGGAACACCGGGGAGCTGTTTTTT. This encodes CASSLAGGGNTGELFF.

This sequence joins TRBV9 and TRBJ1-2; possible D gene TRBD1, 5 bases. The V gene's germline CDR1 is SGDLS and CDR2 YYNGEE. Trimming removed 3 bases at V and 8 bases at J, with 14 bases between. The CDR3 totals 13 residues. The CDR3 nucleotides are TGTGCCAGCAGCGCGGACACCCTTGACGGCTACACCTTC. Amino acid sequence: CASSADTLDGYTF.

This clone was counted a single time. The rearrangement uses TRBV5-5 and TRBJ1-4, with D perhaps TRBD1 (6 bases). Germline V CDR1 and CDR2: SGHKS, YYEKEE (reference sequence). The V and J ends lost 0 bases and 8 bases respectively, with 14 bases between them. There are 15 residues in the CDR3. The CDR3 DNA reads as TGTGCCAGCAGCTTGGGGCCAGGGGCGGTGGAAAAACTGTTTTTT. Its protein is CASSLGPGAVEKLFF.

The V gene is TRBV29-1, the J gene TRBJ2-7; D ambiguous. The CDR3 has 12 amino acids. Germline V gene data show CDR1 as SQVTM and CDR2 as ANQGSEA. V lost 4 bases to trimming and J lost 2 bases, with 9 bases between them. The CDR3 DNA reads as TGCAGCGTTGCCAGAAACCCCTACGAGCAGTACTTC. Residues: CSVARNPYEQYF.

The chain carries TRBV1 and TRBJ1-2. TRBV1 is annotated as a pseudogene. The CDR3 contains 12 residues. This CDR3 is CTSRTSTYGYTF. The CDR3, as DNA: TGCACCAGCAGGACTTCGACCTATGGCTACACCTTC.